This is a list of T cell receptor beta chains from one sample in a study of blood T cell repertoires in COVID-19. The table came from immunoSEQ multiplex PCR; TCRdb's copy has only in-frame clones and leaves some out. The sample has about 100,000 clones; roughly 80% are singletons. Sequencing was performed on peripheral blood. The receptor set was obtained from a man between 65 and 80 years old with active or convalescent COVID-19. The CDR3 runs from the conserved cysteine through the conserved F or W. The order of the fields is D gene, CDR3 length, V gene, CDR3 protein. A D gene is named only where the DNA matches it firmly.

d_gene: NA
len: 14
v_gene: TRBV30
CDR3aa: CAWGAGASGNTIYF

d_gene: NA
len: 18
v_gene: TRBV27
CDR3aa: CASSLRRTVPRRVDEQFF

d_gene: TRBD2
len: 14
v_gene: TRBV29-1
CDR3aa: CSGTGTSTYNEQFF

d_gene: NA
len: 15
v_gene: TRBV4-3
CDR3aa: CASSQDYGEPAEAFF

d_gene: NA
len: 20
v_gene: TRBV4-3
CDR3aa: CASSQDLGGGWEEVDEKLFF

d_gene: NA
len: 15
v_gene: TRBV3-1/TRBV3-2
CDR3aa: CASSRPLGGQETQYF

d_gene: NA
len: 16
v_gene: TRBV28
CDR3aa: CASSLGGGFGGQPQHF

d_gene: NA
len: 14
v_gene: TRBV2
CDR3aa: CASSVYRSGYEQYF

d_gene: NA
len: 15
v_gene: TRBV6-5
CDR3aa: CASSYLIQGVGEQYF

d_gene: NA
len: 11
v_gene: TRBV9
CDR3aa: CASSAGDTQYF

d_gene: NA
len: 13
v_gene: TRBV7-9
CDR3aa: CASSLSGIETQYF

d_gene: TRBD1
len: 15
v_gene: TRBV27
CDR3aa: CASSTGTGGTDTQYF

d_gene: TRBD1
len: 16
v_gene: TRBV29-1
CDR3aa: CSVESIQGASYEKLFF

d_gene: NA
len: 14
v_gene: TRBV6-2/TRBV6-3
CDR3aa: CASSYSGGNQPQHF

d_gene: NA
len: 14
v_gene: TRBV28
CDR3aa: CASGRGGYYNEQFF

d_gene: NA
len: 13
v_gene: TRBV6-5
CDR3aa: CASRTQPNYGYTF

d_gene: NA
len: 13
v_gene: TRBV29-1
CDR3aa: CSVELTTGNEQFF

d_gene: TRBD1
len: 11
v_gene: TRBV11-2
CDR3aa: CASSSTGVYTF

d_gene: NA
len: 17
v_gene: TRBV29-1
CDR3aa: CSVEDPWRRGEGTEAFF

d_gene: NA
len: 12
v_gene: TRBV23-1
CDR3aa: CATSQGPYEQYF

d_gene: NA
len: 13
v_gene: TRBV27
CDR3aa: CASRQRGGMEQYF

d_gene: TRBD1
len: 16
v_gene: TRBV4-3
CDR3aa: CASSQRPGQGANEQFF

d_gene: TRBD1
len: 15
v_gene: TRBV28
CDR3aa: CASRTDRGRGNTIYF

d_gene: NA
len: 13
v_gene: TRBV7-3
CDR3aa: CASSLAPQETQYF

d_gene: TRBD1
len: 17
v_gene: TRBV9
CDR3aa: CASSVEGEGGMNTEAFF

d_gene: NA
len: 15
v_gene: TRBV6-5
CDR3aa: CASPGTLGQNTEAFF

d_gene: NA
len: 14
v_gene: TRBV5-5
CDR3aa: CASSLRGGQEKLFF

d_gene: NA
len: 14
v_gene: TRBV28
CDR3aa: CASKVQDINYGYTF

d_gene: NA
len: 13
v_gene: TRBV18
CDR3aa: CASSPTPADTQYF

d_gene: TRBD1
len: 12
v_gene: TRBV5-1
CDR3aa: CASRQGTTEAFF

d_gene: TRBD1
len: 15
v_gene: TRBV3-1/TRBV3-2
CDR3aa: CASSTLTGGRSPLHF

d_gene: NA
len: 13
v_gene: TRBV28
CDR3aa: CASLSSANEKLFF

d_gene: NA
len: 13
v_gene: TRBV15
CDR3aa: CATRGGPQETQYF

d_gene: NA
len: 16
v_gene: TRBV5-5
CDR3aa: CASSLAPTAIQETQYF

d_gene: TRBD2
len: 16
v_gene: TRBV15
CDR3aa: CATSTVRRRGLDTQYF